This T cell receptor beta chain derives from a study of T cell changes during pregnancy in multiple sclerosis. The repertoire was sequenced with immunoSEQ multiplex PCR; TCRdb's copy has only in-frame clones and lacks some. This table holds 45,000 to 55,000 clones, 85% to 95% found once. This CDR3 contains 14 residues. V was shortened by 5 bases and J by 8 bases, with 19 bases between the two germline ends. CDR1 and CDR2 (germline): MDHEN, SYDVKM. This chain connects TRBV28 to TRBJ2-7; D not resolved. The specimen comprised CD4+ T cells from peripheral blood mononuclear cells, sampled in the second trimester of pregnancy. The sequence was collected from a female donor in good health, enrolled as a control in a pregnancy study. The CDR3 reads CASSAMTAVTKQYF. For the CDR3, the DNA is TGTGCCAGCAGTGCCATGACGGCGGTTACGAAGCAGTACTTC. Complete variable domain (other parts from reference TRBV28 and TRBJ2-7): DVKVTQSSRYLVKRTGEKVFLECVQDMDHENMFWYRQDPGLGLRLIYFSYDVKMKEKGDIPEGYSVSREKKERFSLILESASTNQTSMYLCASSAMTAVTKQYFGPGTRLTVT.